This TCR beta chain was identified during a study of shared clonotypes between healthy human individuals. Only in-frame clones appear in the TCRdb table, and some are missing; sequencing was by immunoSEQ multiplex PCR. The repertoire holds about half a million clones, with over 75% as singletons. CDR1 is SGHRS and CDR2 is YFSETQ in the germline V gene. This CDR3 comprises 15 residues. Trimming removed 0 bases from V and 2 bases from J, with 10 bases in between. The origin of this receptor is a middle-aged woman in good health. Some clones in this sample may be carry-over from other donors' samples. This chain uses TRBV5-1 with TRBJ2-3; unclear D gene. The sequencing sample was made of PBMCs. CDR3 nucleotide sequence: TGCGCCAGCAGCTTGGGGGGTAGCCACACAGATACGCAGTATTTT. This encodes CASSLGGSHTDTQYF.